These 20 T cell receptor beta chains were sequenced from one sample in a study of OX40 agonist ivuxolimab in advanced cancers. Produced via immunoSEQ multiplex PCR; TCRdb's table is partial and in-frame only. This sample yields under 85,000 clones, of which about 85% are seen a single time; roughly 8.6% belongs to the top ten. Sample: CD4+ or CD8+ T cells sorted from blood, taken in a trial of the OX40 agonist ivuxolimab. These receptors came from an adult with an advanced solid tumor such as melanoma, head and neck, liver or kidney cancer.

The rearrangement uses TRBV27 and TRBJ2-7; either TRBD1 or TRBD2 may fit D (5 bases each). Trimming took off 4 bases at V and 3 bases at J, with 19 bases between the two ends. The CDR3 contains 16 residues. CDR1 is MNHEY and CDR2 is SMNVEV in the germline V gene (reference sequence). The CDR3 DNA reads as TGTGCCAGCAGTTCGGGACGGTCGAAAAAGAACTACGAGCAGTACTTC. Translating gives CASSSGRSKKNYEQYF.

This clone was observed once. V gene TRBV7-9 combines with J gene TRBJ1-2, with 8 bases lining up with TRBD1. CDR3 length: 17 residues. Trimming took 3 bases from V and 8 from J; bases not matched to a gene: 17. Germline-derived CDR1 and CDR2 are SEHNR and FQNEAQ (reference sequence). The CDR3 is CASSFSTSRGRVVGYTF. The CDR3 DNA follows: TGTGCCAGCAGCTTCTCAACATCCAGGGGGCGCGTCGTCGGCTACACCTTC.

The gene calls are TRBV19 and TRBJ2-1; the D call may be TRBD1 or TRBD2 (7 bases each). The germline V and J ends were trimmed by 5 bases and 3 bases, with 20 bases remaining between them. From germline, CDR1 is LNHDA and CDR2 SQIVND (reference sequence). This CDR3 is built from 17 residues. The CDR3 protein is CASSRQGTLAVYNEQFF. The CDR3 DNA reads as TGTGCCAGTAGTCGACAGGGAACCCTAGCGGTCTACAATGAGCAGTTCTTC. The entire variable domain, with the rest obtained from reference TRBV19 and TRBJ2-1, is as follows: DGGITQSPKYLFRKEGQNVTLSCEQNLNHDAMYWYRQDPGQGLRLIYYSQIVNDFQKGDIAEGYSVSREKKESFPLTVTSAQKNPTAFYLCASSRQGTLAVYNEQFFGPGTRLTVL.

This sequence joins TRBV27 and TRBJ2-7; D may be TRBD1 (5 bases). Germline V CDR1 and CDR2: MNHEY, SMNVEV (reference sequence). The CDR3 is 13 residues long. Trimming stripped 5 bases from V and 1 base from J, with 9 bases between. CDR3 DNA sequence: TGTGCCAGCAGTCAACAGGATTCCTACGAGCAGTACTTC. This encodes CASSQQDSYEQYF.

V is TRBV5-1 and J is TRBJ1-4; TRBD1 is a possible D gene (5 bases). CDR1 is SGHRS, CDR2 YFSETQ, per germline. This CDR3 spans 15 amino acids. The V gene lost 5 bases and the J gene lost 0 bases, with 11 bases spanning the gap. CDR3 amino acids: CASSLKQATNEKLFF. The CDR3 DNA sequence: TGCGCCAGCAGTTTGAAACAGGCAACTAATGAAAAACTGTTTTTT.

Here the CDR3 DNA reads TGTGCCAGCAGTGACCGGGACACCCCCACTGAAGCTTTCTTT. As protein: CASSDRDTPTEAFF. The chain joins TRBV6-4 to TRBJ1-1, with D perhaps TRBD1 (6 bases). Germline CDR1 MRHNA, CDR2 SNTAGT. V was cut by 2 bases and J by 4 bases, with 11 bases left in between. The CDR3 contains 14 residues.

The J gene is TRBJ2-1, the V gene TRBV19; 10 bases line up with TRBD2. V trimming: 2 bases; J trimming: 2 bases; junction bases outside the gene matches: 3. CDR3 length: 16 residues. Germline CDR1 reads LNHDA; CDR2 reads SQIVND (reference sequence). The CDR3 here is CASSISSGGAYNEQFF. The CDR3 nucleotides read TGTGCCAGTAGTATATCGAGCGGGGGGGCCTACAATGAGCAGTTCTTC.

The V gene is TRBV2, the J gene TRBJ1-5; no reliable D call. The length of the CDR3 is 13 residues. The germline gives CDR1 SNHLY, CDR2 FYNNEI. Between the trimmed V and J ends, which lost 6 bases and 4 bases, there was a span of 10 bases. The CDR3: CASRPDGNQPQHF. The CDR3 bases are TGTGCCAGCAGACCGGACGGGAATCAGCCCCAGCATTTT.

The chain joins TRBV2 to TRBJ2-5, with D unclear. This CDR3 comprises 11 residues. V lost 6 bases and J lost 1, with 3 bases in between. The germline V gene has CDR1 SNHLY and CDR2 FYNNEI. This CDR3 is CASSVQETQYF. In DNA form, the CDR3 reads TGTGCCAGCAGCGTCCAAGAGACCCAGTACTTC. Complete variable domain (other parts from reference TRBV2 and TRBJ2-5): EPEVTQTPSHQVTQMGQEVILRCVPISNHLYFYWYRQILGQKVEFLVSFYNNEISEKSEIFDDQFSVERPDGSNFTLKIRSTKLEDSAMYFCASSVQETQYFGPGTRLLVL.

The chain carries TRBV7-6 and TRBJ2-2; D remains unclear. CDR3 size: 12 residues. V lost 4 bases, J lost 9 bases, and 9 bases lay in between. Germline V gives CDR1 SGHVS, CDR2 FNYEAQ. The CDR3 loop reads CASSSPGRELFF. Here the CDR3 DNA reads TGTGCCAGCAGCTCGCCTGGCCGGGAGCTGTTTTTT.

The V call is TRBV28, the J call TRBJ1-2; unclear D gene. The CDR3 loop spans 12 amino acids. Germline CDR1 reads MDHEN; CDR2 reads SYDVKM. Trimming cost V 5 bases and J 2 bases, with 6 bases left between them. The DNA for the CDR3 is TGTGCCAGCAGTCTCCTCAACTATGGCTACACCTTC. Translated, it gives CASSLLNYGYTF.

V and J are TRBV25-1 and TRBJ2-7; D unresolved. V was pared by 2 bases and J by 2 bases, with 1 base between. CDR1 and CDR2 from the germline V gene are MGHDK and SYGVNS. This CDR3 has 11 amino acids. Here the CDR3 DNA reads TGTGCCAGCAGTGAAGCCTACGAGCAGTACTTC. This sequence encodes CASSEAYEQYF.

This rearrangement joins TRBV19 to TRBJ2-5, with 10 bases aligning to TRBD1. Losses at the gene ends were 3 bases for V and 5 bases for J; bases not matched to a gene: 6. The CDR3 runs 15 residues. Germline V gene sequence: CDR1 LNHDA, CDR2 SQIVND (reference sequence). CDR3: CASSILTGGRETQYF. CDR3 coding DNA: TGTGCCAGTAGTATCCTGACAGGGGGCAGGGAGACCCAGTACTTC.

This clone was seen only once. The V gene is TRBV7-9, the J gene TRBJ1-5; the D is unclear. The length of the CDR3 is 16 residues. V lost 3 bases and J 0 bases, leaving 12 bases between the germline ends. Germline lookup yields CDR1 SEHNR and CDR2 FQNEAQ (reference sequence). Here the CDR3 reads CASSFSTATSNQPQHF. CDR3 nucleotides: TGTGCCAGCAGCTTCTCGACGGCTACTAGCAATCAGCCCCAGCATTTT.

The genes are TRBV18 and TRBJ1-4, with D possibly TRBD1 on 5 matching bases. The CDR3 sequence is 12 residues long. CDR1 is KGHSH and CDR2 is LQKENI in the germline V gene. V lost 3 bases and J lost 8, with 7 bases in between. CDR3 protein: CASSPGGEKLFF. As DNA, the CDR3 is TGTGCCAGCTCACCTGGGGGGGAAAAACTGTTTTTT.

The gene calls are TRBV2 and TRBJ2-1, with D tentatively TRBD1 (6 bases). Trimming left V 6 bases short and J 12 bases short, with 18 bases between. The CDR3 has 13 residues. Germline V gene sequence: CDR1 SNHLY, CDR2 FYNNEI. CDR3 sequence: CASSPGQFQGQFF. CDR3 nucleotides: TGTGCCAGCAGCCCCGGACAGTTTCAGGGGCAGTTCTTC.

The V call is TRBV6-5, the J call TRBJ1-1; 7 bases are a match to TRBD1. V trimming: 6 bases; J trimming: 4 bases; junction bases outside the gene matches: 8. Germline assignment: CDR1 MNHEY and CDR2 SVGAGI. The CDR3 spans 14 residues. The CDR3 region is CASRRDRVVTEAFF. The DNA of the CDR3 is TGTGCCAGCAGGAGAGACAGGGTTGTCACTGAAGCTTTCTTT.

V is TRBV11-2 and J is TRBJ1-1; D might be TRBD1 (6 bases). The CDR3 covers 16 residues. The V end lost 3 bases, the J end lost 0 bases, and 14 bases lay between the germline ends. The germline V gene has CDR1 SGHAT and CDR2 FQNNGV. CDR3 DNA: TGTGCCAGCAGCTTCTCGGGGGGCGCGATGAACACTGAAGCTTTCTTT. Translating gives CASSFSGGAMNTEAFF. The variable domain in full, with the rest retrieved from reference TRBV11-2 and TRBJ1-1, is EAGVAQSPRYKIIEKRQSVAFWCNPISGHATLYWYQQILGQGPKLLIQFQNNGVVDDSQLPKDRFSAERLKGVDSTLKIQPAKLEDSAVYLCASSFSGGAMNTEAFFGQGTRLTVV.

V gene TRBV11-1 combines with J gene TRBJ1-1, with 7 nucleotides matching TRBD1. Trimming cost V 5 bases and J 5 bases; bases outside gene matches: 8. The length of the CDR3 is 14 residues. Germline CDR1 and CDR2: SGHAT and FQDESV (reference sequence). The CDR3 DNA reads as TGTGCCAGCAGCCTATTCCCAGGGGGAACTGAAGCTTTCTTT. Residues: CASSLFPGGTEAFF.

This chain uses TRBV5-1 with TRBJ2-7; TRBD1 matches 9 bases. The CDR3 totals 17 residues. The trim removed 3 bases at V and 4 bases at J, leaving 14 bases unmatched. The V gene's germline CDR1 is SGHRS and CDR2 YFSETQ. Written as DNA, the CDR3 is TGCGCCAGCAGCTATTCCCGGGACAGGGCTTTGGGATACGAGCAGTACTTC. Its protein product is CASSYSRDRALGYEQYF.